Presented here are 10 T cell receptor beta chains from one specimen sequenced in a study of shared clonotypes between healthy human individuals. Terminally differentiated effector memory CD45RA+ cells were excluded from the naive CD8 cells, which were CD45RO-negative and positively selected for CCR7. This table comes from immunoSEQ multiplex PCR, and its TCRdb copy is limited to in-frame clones, with some not included. The sample consists of some 2,100,000 clones, under 95% of them appearing once. The sequenced material came from naive CD8+ T cells from PBMCs. These receptors were taken from a man in his late teens or twenties in good health. Some clones in this sample may be carry-over from other donors' samples.

The CDR3 DNA follows: TGTGCCAGCAGCACCCTGGGGGAGACCCAGTACTTC. As protein: CASSTLGETQYF. This chain connects TRBV27 to TRBJ2-5; D is undetermined. The CDR3 loop spans 12 amino acids. In germline, CDR1 is MNHEY, CDR2 SMNVEV (reference sequence). The V end lost 6 bases, the J end lost 5 bases, and 10 bases lay between the germline ends.

The V call is TRBV13, the J call TRBJ1-4; D uncertain. V lost 5 bases to trimming and J lost 8 bases, with 15 bases between them. The CDR3 is made up of 14 amino acids. The V gene's germline CDR1 is PRHDT and CDR2 FYEKMQ (reference sequence). The CDR3 spells CASSPKGHGEKLFF. CDR3 nucleotides: TGTGCCAGCAGCCCCAAAGGGCATGGCGAAAAACTGTTTTTT.

The rearrangement uses TRBV11-2 and TRBJ1-2; possibly TRBD1 for D (6 bases). The ends were cut back, 5 bases at V and 5 bases at J, with 15 bases in the middle. CDR1 is SGHAT and CDR2 is FQNNGV in the germline V gene. The CDR3 runs to 14 residues. The CDR3 DNA reads as TGTGCCAGCAGCCCCCGACAGGCCCCATATGGCTACACCTTC. It codes for CASSPRQAPYGYTF.

Only one count was recorded for this clone. The rearrangement links TRBV19 to TRBJ2-1, with 10 bases that match TRBD2. With 3 bases clipped from V and 9 bases from J, the junction kept 8 bases outside the gene matches. The germline V gene has CDR1 LNHDA and CDR2 SQIVND (reference sequence). This CDR3 is 15 amino acids long. As DNA, the CDR3 is TGTGCCAGTAGTATGGCAGCGGGAGGGGAGGGTGAGCAGTTCTTC. Protein sequence: CASSMAAGGEGEQFF.

CDR3 sequence reads: CASSHAGRGEGYTF. CDR3 DNA: TGTGCCAGCAGCCACGCAGGCCGGGGGGAAGGCTACACCTTC. The V gene is TRBV13, the J gene TRBJ1-2; D is perhaps TRBD1 (5 bases). Trimming left V 5 bases short and J 8 bases short, with 18 bases between. Germline values: CDR1 PRHDT, CDR2 FYEKMQ (reference sequence). The CDR3 contains 14 residues.

The CDR3 region has the DNA TGTGCCAGCAGCCCGGACCCCGTCCCACAAGAGACCCAGTACTTC. Its protein is CASSPDPVPQETQYF. The chain recombines TRBV5-5 with TRBJ2-5; D gene ambiguous. The CDR3 has 15 residues. Trimming left V 4 bases short and J 2 bases short, with 15 bases between. Germline V lookup: CDR1 SGHKS, CDR2 YYEKEE (reference sequence).

Of note for this clone: The missing conserved phenylalanine or tryptophan at the end of this CDR3 makes a read error likely. The chain links TRBV6-5 to TRBJ2-7; D gene ambiguous. Germline loops: CDR1 MNHEY, CDR2 SVGAGI. This CDR3 comprises 13 residues. V was trimmed by 2 bases and J by 4 bases, leaving 9 bases between them. Here the CDR3 DNA reads TGTGCCAGCAGTTACGCGAACAAGTACGAGCAGTACCTC. This translates into CASSYANKYEQYL.

This clone was seen only once. Within the sample, other DNA sequences also encode this same CDR3. This chain joins TRBV9 and TRBJ1-5; D is perhaps TRBD1 (6 bases). V was pared by 0 bases and J by 6 bases, with 13 bases between. This CDR3 spans 15 amino acids. CDR1 SGDLS and CDR2 YYNGEE come from the germline V gene. The chain's CDR3 is CASSVGPGAGQPQHF. The CDR3 nucleotides read TGTGCCAGCAGCGTAGGTCCGGGGGCAGGTCAGCCCCAGCATTTT. The full variable domain, its missing parts supplied by reference TRBV9 and TRBJ1-5, is DSGVTQTPKHLITATGQRVTLRCSPRSGDLSVYWYQQSLDQGLQFLIQYYNGEERAKGNILERFSAQQFPDLHSELNLSSLELGDSALYFCASSVGPGAGQPQHFGDGTRLSIL.

This chain's CDR3 is CASGSQNTEAFF. The CDR3 nucleotides are TGTGCCAGCGGCAGCCAGAACACTGAAGCTTTCTTT. The V and J genes are TRBV11-2 and TRBJ1-1; no clear D gene. Trimming removed 8 bases from V and 1 base from J, with 8 bases in between. CDR1 is SGHAT and CDR2 is FQNNGV in the germline V gene. The CDR3 is 12 residues long.

The chain recombines TRBV6-4 with TRBJ2-2, with D hard to call. V was shortened by 3 bases and J by 3 bases, with 5 bases between the two germline ends. Germline values: CDR1 MRHNA, CDR2 SNTAGT. The CDR3 is made up of 13 amino acids. DNA for the CDR3: TGTGCCAGCAGTGATCCCCACACCGGGGAGCTGTTTTTT. Amino acids: CASSDPHTGELFF.